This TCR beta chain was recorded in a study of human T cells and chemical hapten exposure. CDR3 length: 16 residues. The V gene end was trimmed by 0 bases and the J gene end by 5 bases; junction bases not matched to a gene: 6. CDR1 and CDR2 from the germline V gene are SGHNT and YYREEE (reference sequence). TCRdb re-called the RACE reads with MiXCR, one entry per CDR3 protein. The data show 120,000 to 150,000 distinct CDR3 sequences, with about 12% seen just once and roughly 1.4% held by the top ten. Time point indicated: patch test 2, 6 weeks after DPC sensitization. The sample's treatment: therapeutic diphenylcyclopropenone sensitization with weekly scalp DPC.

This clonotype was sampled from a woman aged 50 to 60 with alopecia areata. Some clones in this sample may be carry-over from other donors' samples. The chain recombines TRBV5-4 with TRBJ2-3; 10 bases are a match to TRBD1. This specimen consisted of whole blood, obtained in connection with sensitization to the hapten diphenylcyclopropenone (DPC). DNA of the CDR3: TGTGCCAGCAGCTTGGGCGACAGGGGGCAGGGAGATACGCAGTATTTT. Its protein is CASSLGDRGQGDTQYF.